Listed below are T cell receptor beta chains from one sample, sequenced in a study of cytomegalovirus exposure and HLA in healthy donors. Profiling relied on immunoSEQ multiplex PCR, and the TCRdb table lists in-frame clones only, not all of them. The table has roughly 180,000 clones, 65% to 85% seen once; the top ten hold 2.9%. The sequenced sample consisted of PBMCs. These receptors were obtained from a female donor in good health and CMV-seronegative. CDR3s include the opening cysteine and the closing phenylalanine or tryptophan. A D gene is named only where the DNA matches it firmly. The size of a clone is reported for some rows only, either as once, few or many, or as a class for expanded clones.

- | TRBJ2-1 | TRBD2 | TRBV5-1 | CASSFDSGSSGSYNEQFF | TGCGCCAGCAGCTTTGACAGCGGGAGTTCTGGCTCCTACAATGAGCAGTTCTTC
- | TRBJ2-5 | - | TRBV29-1 | CSVEDLAGETQYF | TGCAGCGTTGAAGATCTGGCGGGGGAGACCCAGTACTTC
- | TRBJ2-5 | - | TRBV19 | CASSSLSPSEETQYF | TGTGCCAGTAGTAGCCTAAGCCCGTCTGAAGAGACCCAGTACTTC
- | TRBJ2-5 | TRBD2 | TRBV5-1 | CASSLAASGRQETQYF | TGCGCCAGCAGCTTGGCGGCCAGCGGGAGGCAAGAGACCCAGTACTTC
- | TRBJ2-5 | TRBD2 | TRBV5-1 | CASSLLAGVETQYF | TGCGCCAGCAGCTTGTTAGCGGGAGTTGAGACCCAGTACTTC
- | TRBJ2-1 | - | TRBV20-1 | CSARDETTQFF | TGCAGTGCTAGAGATGAGACTACACAGTTCTTC
- | TRBJ2-1 | - | TRBV5-1 | CASSLVSITDEQFF | TGCGCCAGCAGCTTGGTGTCTATTACGGATGAGCAGTTCTTC
- | TRBJ1-1 | - | TRBV5-1 | CASSSGQNTEAFF | TGCGCCAGCTCCTCGGGACAGAACACTGAAGCTTTCTTT
- | TRBJ1-1 | - | TRBV29-1 | CSVVSRGTEAFF | TGCAGCGTTGTATCACGGGGTACTGAAGCTTTCTTT
- | TRBJ1-1 | - | TRBV5-5 | CASSLIGGLSTEAFF | TGTGCCAGCAGCTTGATCGGGGGGTTGAGCACTGAAGCTTTCTTT
- | TRBJ2-7 | - | TRBV6-5 | CASSLRDTYYEQYF | TGTGCCAGCAGTCTCCGGGACACTTACTACGAGCAGTACTTC
few | TRBJ1-5 | - | TRBV6-1 | CASSGETVYQPQHF | TGTGCCAGCAGTGGAGAGACAGTATATCAGCCCCAGCATTTT
- | TRBJ1-1 | - | TRBV10-3 | CAITTQLNTEAFF | TGTGCCATCACGACACAATTAAACACTGAAGCTTTCTTT
- | TRBJ2-3 | TRBD1 | TRBV30 | CAWKKGTGETDTQYF | TGTGCCTGGAAAAAGGGCACAGGGGAAACAGATACGCAGTATTTT
- | TRBJ2-4 | - | TRBV7-2 | CASSFGGMGVKNIQYF | TGTGCCAGCAGCTTTGGGGGGATGGGGGTCAAAAACATTCAGTACTTC
- | TRBJ1-2 | - | TRBV28 | CASRSTGGRGYGYTF | TGTGCCAGCAGATCCACCGGGGGTCGAGGCTATGGCTACACCTTC
- | TRBJ1-4 | TRBD1 | TRBV9 | CASSPGGVSGEKLFF | TGTGCCAGCAGCCCAGGGGGCGTCTCAGGTGAAAAACTGTTTTTT
- | TRBJ2-7 | - | TRBV2 | CASSEQGFGEQYF | TGTGCCAGCAGTGAACAGGGGTTTGGGGAGCAGTACTTC
- | TRBJ1-3 | - | TRBV13 | CASSSYRDINTIYF | TGTGCCAGCAGCTCTTATCGGGACATTAACACCATATATTTT
- | TRBJ2-7 | - | TRBV9 | CASSTAGVPYEQYF | TGTGCCAGCAGCACAGCCGGGGTTCCCTACGAGCAGTACTTC
- | TRBJ2-1 | - | TRBV5-1 | CASTWTDNEQFF | TGCGCCAGCACATGGACTGACAATGAGCAGTTCTTC
once | TRBJ2-3 | - | TRBV5-1 | CASSSRGVETDTQYF | TGCGCCAGCAGCAGCCGGGGAGTGGAGACAGATACGCAGTATTTT
- | TRBJ2-6 | TRBD1 | TRBV27 | CASTMTGATGANVLTF | TGTGCCAGCACCATGACAGGGGCCACTGGGGCCAACGTCCTGACTTTC
- | TRBJ2-7 | - | TRBV7-6 | CASTASTGGEQYF | TGTGCCAGCACGGCTAGCACGGGTGGCGAGCAGTACTTC
- | TRBJ2-7 | TRBD1 | TRBV6-5 | CASSDETGVYEQYF | TGTGCCAGCAGTGACGAGACAGGGGTATACGAGCAGTACTTC
few | TRBJ1-1 | - | TRBV5-1 | CASSLQLNTEAFF | TGCGCCAGCAGCTTGCAGTTGAACACTGAAGCTTTCTTT
- | TRBJ2-3 | TRBD2 | TRBV27 | CASRGLADTDTQYF | TGTGCCAGCAGGGGACTAGCGGACACAGATACGCAGTATTTT
few | TRBJ1-3 | - | TRBV6-5 | CATQGYGNTIYF | TGTGCCACCCAGGGGTATGGAAACACCATATATTTT
- | TRBJ2-5 | - | TRBV27 | CASSHPPGTQYF | TGTGCCAGCAGTCACCCCCCGGGGACCCAGTACTTC
- | TRBJ2-7 | TRBD1 | TRBV28 | CASSRSRDRDSYEQYF | TGTGCCAGCAGTCGGTCTAGGGACAGGGATTCCTACGAGCAGTACTTC
- | TRBJ2-7 | TRBD1 | TRBV7-8 | CASSSGGGTVSYEQYF | TGTGCCAGCAGCTCGGGCGGTGGGACAGTTTCCTACGAGCAGTACTTC
- | TRBJ1-4 | TRBD1 | TRBV19 | CASSKKSGTGAADPLIAGEKLFF | TGTGCCAGTAGTAAGAAATCCGGGACAGGGGCCGCAGATCCCCTAATCGCAGGGGAAAAACTGTTTTTT
- | TRBJ2-7 | - | TRBV7-9 | CASTLGAGPYEQYF | TGTGCCAGCACCTTGGGGGCAGGGCCCTACGAGCAGTACTTC
- | TRBJ2-7 | TRBD2 | TRBV7-8 | CASSLEASGEVSSYEQYF | TGTGCCAGCAGCTTAGAGGCTAGCGGGGAAGTTAGCTCCTACGAGCAGTACTTC
- | TRBJ2-7 | TRBD1 | TRBV7-2 | CASSLASGQGEFFPYEQYF | TGTGCCAGCAGCTTAGCGTCGGGACAGGGTGAGTTTTTTCCCTACGAGCAGTACTTC
- | TRBJ2-2 | TRBD2 | TRBV2 | CASSEWAGGNTGELFF | TGTGCCAGCAGTGAATGGGCGGGAGGGAACACCGGGGAGCTGTTTTTT
- | TRBJ1-2 | - | TRBV5-6 | CASSQLQYGEDGYTF | TGTGCCAGCAGCCAACTACAATACGGGGAGGATGGCTACACCTTC
- | TRBJ2-5 | TRBD1 | TRBV28 | CASRETGGQKTQYF | TGTGCCAGCAGGGAGACAGGGGGCCAAAAGACCCAGTACTTC
few | TRBJ2-1 | - | TRBV21-1 | CASSQKFPGGGPDYNEQFF | TGTGCCAGCAGCCAAAAATTCCCTGGCGGGGGGCCCGACTACAATGAGCAGTTCTTC
- | TRBJ1-1 | - | TRBV7-6 | CASSLVEGGETEAFF | TGTGCCAGCAGCTTAGTTGAAGGGGGTGAAACTGAAGCTTTCTTT
- | TRBJ2-7 | TRBD2 | TRBV4-1 | CASSHLTGGSNVYEQYF | TGCGCCAGCAGCCACCTCACGGGAGGCTCAAATGTTTACGAGCAGTACTTC
- | TRBJ2-2 | TRBD1 | TRBV25-1 | CASSARQGANTGELFF | TGTGCCAGCAGTGCCCGACAGGGGGCGAACACCGGGGAGCTGTTTTTT
- | TRBJ2-7 | - | TRBV6-6 | CASSDGWTALGEQYF | TGTGCCAGCAGTGATGGGTGGACAGCCTTGGGGGAGCAGTACTTC
- | TRBJ1-5 | TRBD1 | TRBV30 | CAWSPTGGGQPQHF | TGTGCCTGGAGTCCCACAGGGGGAGGTCAGCCCCAGCATTTT
- | TRBJ2-7 | - | TRBV2 | CASRYESGSYEQHF | TGTGCCAGCAGGTATGAGTCCGGGTCCTACGAGCAGCACTTC
once | TRBJ2-7 | TRBD2 | TRBV30 | CAWSVLVASGSNSYEQYF | TGTGCCTGGAGTGTACTCGTTGCTAGCGGGAGTAATTCCTACGAGCAGTACTTC
- | TRBJ2-7 | TRBD2 | TRBV6-5 | CASSSPGRGYEQYF | TGTGCCAGCAGTTCCCCTGGGAGGGGATACGAGCAGTACTTC
- | TRBJ1-5 | - | TRBV5-8 | CASSLGGFSNQPQHF | TGTGCCAGCAGCTTGGGAGGTTTTAGCAATCAGCCCCAGCATTTT
- | TRBJ2-5 | TRBD2 | TRBV5-4 | CASSLIAGGVETQYF | TGTGCCAGCAGCTTGATAGCGGGGGGGGTGGAGACCCAGTACTTC
- | TRBJ1-1 | - | TRBV5-4 | CASSSSMQGNTEAFF | TGTGCCAGCAGCTCCTCCATGCAGGGGAACACTGAAGCTTTCTTT
- | TRBJ2-5 | - | TRBV2 | CASNGDAVTQYF | TGTGCCAGCAATGGCGACGCGGTGACCCAGTACTTC
- | TRBJ1-3 | - | TRBV19 | CASSIGRRSSGNTIYF | TGTGCCAGTAGTATTGGTCGCAGAAGCTCTGGAAACACCATATATTTT
- | TRBJ1-2 | - | TRBV5-6 | CASSLPAGVYYGYTF | TGTGCCAGCAGCTTGCCCGCAGGGGTATACTATGGCTACACCTTC
few | TRBJ1-1 | - | TRBV25-1 | CASSEYGGQAFF | TGTGCCAGCAGTGAATATGGGGGCCAAGCTTTCTTT
few | TRBJ2-3 | - | TRBV10-2 | CASGDADTQYF | TGCGCCAGCGGAGACGCGGATACGCAGTATTTT
- | TRBJ1-2 | - | TRBV2 | CASSELGGKSYTF | TGTGCCAGCAGTGAGCTTGGGGGCAAGAGCTACACCTTC
- | TRBJ2-5 | TRBD2 | TRBV5-1 | CASSPRLAGGETQYF | TGCGCCAGCAGCCCGCGACTAGCCGGCGGGGAGACCCAGTACTTC
once | TRBJ1-1 | - | TRBV7-6 | CASSQLATEAFF | TGTGCCAGCAGCCAATTGGCCACTGAAGCTTTCTTT